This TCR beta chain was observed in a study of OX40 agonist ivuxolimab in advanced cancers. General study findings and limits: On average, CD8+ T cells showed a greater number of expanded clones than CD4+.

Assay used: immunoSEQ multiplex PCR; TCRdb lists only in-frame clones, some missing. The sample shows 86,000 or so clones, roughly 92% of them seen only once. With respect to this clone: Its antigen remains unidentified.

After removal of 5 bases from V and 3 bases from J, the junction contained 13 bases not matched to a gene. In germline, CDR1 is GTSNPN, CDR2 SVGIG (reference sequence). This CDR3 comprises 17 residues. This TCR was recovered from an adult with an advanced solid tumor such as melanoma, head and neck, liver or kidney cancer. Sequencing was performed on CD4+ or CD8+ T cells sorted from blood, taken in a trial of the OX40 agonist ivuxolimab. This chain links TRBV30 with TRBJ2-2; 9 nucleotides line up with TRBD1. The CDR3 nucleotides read TGTGCCTGGTTAGCCGGGACAGGGATTAAGGACACCGGGGAGCTGTTTTTT. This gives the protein CAWLAGTGIKDTGELFF. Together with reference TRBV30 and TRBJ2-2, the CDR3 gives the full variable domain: SQTIHQWPATLVQPVGSPLSLECTVEGTSNPNLYWYRQAAGRGLQLLFYSVGIGQISSEVPQNLSASRPQDRQFILSSKKLLLSDSGFYLCAWLAGTGIKDTGELFFGEGSRLTVL.